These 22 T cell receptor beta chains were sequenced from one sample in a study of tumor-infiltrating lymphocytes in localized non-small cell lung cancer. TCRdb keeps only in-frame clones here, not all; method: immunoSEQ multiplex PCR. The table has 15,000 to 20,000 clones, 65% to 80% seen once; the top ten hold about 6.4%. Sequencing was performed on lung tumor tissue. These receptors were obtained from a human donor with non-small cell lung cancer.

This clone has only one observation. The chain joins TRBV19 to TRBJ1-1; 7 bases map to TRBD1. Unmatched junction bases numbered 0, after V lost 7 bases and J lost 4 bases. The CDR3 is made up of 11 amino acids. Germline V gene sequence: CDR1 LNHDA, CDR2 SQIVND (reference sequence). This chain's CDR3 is CASKGATEAFF. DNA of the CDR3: TGTGCCAGTAAGGGGGCCACTGAAGCTTTCTTT.

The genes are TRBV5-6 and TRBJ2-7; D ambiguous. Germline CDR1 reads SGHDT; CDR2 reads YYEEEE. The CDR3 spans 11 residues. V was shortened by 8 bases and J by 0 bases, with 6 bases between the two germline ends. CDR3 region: CASHSSYEQYF. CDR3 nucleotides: TGTGCCAGTCACAGCTCCTACGAGCAGTACTTC.

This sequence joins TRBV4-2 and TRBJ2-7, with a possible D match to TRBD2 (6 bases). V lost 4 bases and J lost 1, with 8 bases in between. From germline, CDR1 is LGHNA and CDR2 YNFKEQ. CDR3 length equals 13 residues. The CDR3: CASSRDFSYEQYF. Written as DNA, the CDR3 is TGTGCCAGCAGCCGGGACTTTTCCTACGAGCAGTACTTC.

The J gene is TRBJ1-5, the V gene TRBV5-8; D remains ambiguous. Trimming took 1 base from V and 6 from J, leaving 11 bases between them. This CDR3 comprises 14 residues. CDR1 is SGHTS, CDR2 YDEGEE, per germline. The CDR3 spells CASSLRSRFQPQHF. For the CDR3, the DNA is TGTGCCAGCAGCTTGAGATCACGGTTTCAGCCCCAGCATTTT.

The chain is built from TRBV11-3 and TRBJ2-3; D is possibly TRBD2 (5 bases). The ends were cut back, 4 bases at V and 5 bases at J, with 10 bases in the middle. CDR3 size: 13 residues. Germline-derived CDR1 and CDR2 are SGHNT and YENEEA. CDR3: CASSSHRGDTQYF. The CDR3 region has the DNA TGTGCCAGCAGCTCCCACCGGGGAGATACGCAGTATTTT.

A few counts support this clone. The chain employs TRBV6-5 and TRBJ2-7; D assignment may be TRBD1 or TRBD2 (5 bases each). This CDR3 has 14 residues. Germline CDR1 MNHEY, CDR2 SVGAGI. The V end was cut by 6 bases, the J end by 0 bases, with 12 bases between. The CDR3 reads CASRRGFSSYEQYF. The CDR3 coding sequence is TGTGCCAGCAGGAGGGGTTTTAGCTCCTACGAGCAGTACTTC.

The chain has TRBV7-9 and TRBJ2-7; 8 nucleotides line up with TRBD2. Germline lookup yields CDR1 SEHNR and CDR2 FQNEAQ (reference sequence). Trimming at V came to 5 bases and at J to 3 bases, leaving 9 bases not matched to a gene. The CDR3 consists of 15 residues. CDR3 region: CASSPTSVTDYEQYF. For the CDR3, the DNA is TGTGCCAGCAGCCCGACTAGCGTGACCGACTACGAGCAGTACTTC.

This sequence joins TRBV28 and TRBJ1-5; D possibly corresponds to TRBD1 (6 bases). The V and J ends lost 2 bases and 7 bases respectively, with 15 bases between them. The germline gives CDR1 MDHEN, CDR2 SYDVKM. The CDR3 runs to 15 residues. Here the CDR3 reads CASSLEDWQGQPQHF. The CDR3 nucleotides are TGTGCCAGCAGTTTAGAGGACTGGCAGGGGCAGCCCCAGCATTTT.

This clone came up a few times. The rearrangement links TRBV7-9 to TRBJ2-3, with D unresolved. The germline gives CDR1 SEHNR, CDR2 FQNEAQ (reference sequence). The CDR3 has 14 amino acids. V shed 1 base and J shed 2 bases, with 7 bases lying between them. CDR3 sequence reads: CASSLGWDTDTQYF. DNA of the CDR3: TGTGCCAGCAGCTTAGGGTGGGACACAGATACGCAGTATTTT. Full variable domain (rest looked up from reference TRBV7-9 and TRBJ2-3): DTGVSQNPRHKITKRGQNVTFRCDPISEHNRLYWYRQTLGQGPEFLTYFQNEAQLEKSRLLSDRFSAERPKGSFSTLEIQRTEQGDSAMYLCASSLGWDTDTQYFGPGTRLTVL.

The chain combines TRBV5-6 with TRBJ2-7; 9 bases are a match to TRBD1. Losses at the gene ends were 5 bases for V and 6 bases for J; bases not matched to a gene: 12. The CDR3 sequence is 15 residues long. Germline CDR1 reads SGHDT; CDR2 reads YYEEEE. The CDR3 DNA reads TGTGCCAGCAGGTTTGCCGGGACAGGGAAACCCGAGCAGTACTTC. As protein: CASRFAGTGKPEQYF.

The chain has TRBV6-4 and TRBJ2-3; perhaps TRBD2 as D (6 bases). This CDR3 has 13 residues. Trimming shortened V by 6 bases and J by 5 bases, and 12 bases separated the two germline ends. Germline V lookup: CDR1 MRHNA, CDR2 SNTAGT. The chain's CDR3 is CASSLGLRDTQYF. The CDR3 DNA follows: TGTGCCAGCAGCCTGGGACTTCGAGATACGCAGTATTTT.

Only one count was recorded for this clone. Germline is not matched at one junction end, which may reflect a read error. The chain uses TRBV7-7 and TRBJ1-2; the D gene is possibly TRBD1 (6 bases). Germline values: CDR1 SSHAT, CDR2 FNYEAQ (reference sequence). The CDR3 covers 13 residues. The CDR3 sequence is CASRGPGASGYTF. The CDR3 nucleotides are TGTGCTAGCAGGGGACCAGGGGCCTCAGGCTACACCTTC.

CDR3 sequence reads: CASSIGRNTEAFF. The CDR3 bases are TGTGCCAGTAGTATAGGACGAAACACTGAAGCTTTCTTT. The V and J genes are TRBV19 and TRBJ1-1; D not certain. Germline assignment: CDR1 LNHDA and CDR2 SQIVND (reference sequence). The ends were cut back, 1 base at V and 2 bases at J, with 5 bases in the middle. The CDR3 loop spans 13 amino acids.

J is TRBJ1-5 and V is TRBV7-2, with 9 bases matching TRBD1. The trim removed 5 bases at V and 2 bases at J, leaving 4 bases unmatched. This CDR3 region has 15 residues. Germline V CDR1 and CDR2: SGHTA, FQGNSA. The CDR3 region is CASSPRQGGNQPQHF. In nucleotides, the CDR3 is TGTGCCAGCAGCCCCCGACAGGGGGGCAATCAGCCCCAGCATTTT.

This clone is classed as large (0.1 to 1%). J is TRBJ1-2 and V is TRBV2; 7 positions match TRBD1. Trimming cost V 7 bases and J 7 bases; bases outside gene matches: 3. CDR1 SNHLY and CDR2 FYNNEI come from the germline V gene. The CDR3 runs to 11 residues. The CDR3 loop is CASKTGLGYTF. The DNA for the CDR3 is TGTGCCAGCAAGACAGGGCTTGGCTACACCTTC.

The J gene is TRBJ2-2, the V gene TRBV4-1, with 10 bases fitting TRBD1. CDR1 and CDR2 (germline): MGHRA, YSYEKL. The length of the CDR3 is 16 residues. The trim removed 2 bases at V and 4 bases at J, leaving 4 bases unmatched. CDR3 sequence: CASSQQTGGGTGELFF. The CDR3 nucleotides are TGCGCCAGCAGCCAACAGACAGGGGGCGGCACCGGGGAGCTGTTTTTT.

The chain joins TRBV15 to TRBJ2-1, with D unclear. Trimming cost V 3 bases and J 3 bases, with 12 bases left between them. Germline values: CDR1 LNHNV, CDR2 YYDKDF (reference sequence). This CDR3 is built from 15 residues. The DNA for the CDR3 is TGTGCCACCAGCAGTGGTGGGGAAGGCTACAATGAGCAGTTCTTC. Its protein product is CATSSGGEGYNEQFF. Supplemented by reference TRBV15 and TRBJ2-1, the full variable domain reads DAMVIQNPRYQVTQFGKPVTLSCSQTLNHNVMYWYQQKSSQAPKLLFHYYDKDFNNEADTPDNFQSRRPNTSFCFLDIRSPGLGDTAMYLCATSSGGEGYNEQFFGPGTRLTVL.

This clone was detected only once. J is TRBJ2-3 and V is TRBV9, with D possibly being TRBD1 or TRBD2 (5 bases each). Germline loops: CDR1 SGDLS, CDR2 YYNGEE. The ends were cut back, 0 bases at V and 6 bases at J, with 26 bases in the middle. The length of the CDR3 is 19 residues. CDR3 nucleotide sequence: TGTGCCAGCAGCGTAGCTACAGTCACCCGGGACGGACGGGGCGATACGCAGTATTTT. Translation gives CASSVATVTRDGRGDTQYF. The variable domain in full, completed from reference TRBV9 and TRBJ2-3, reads DSGVTQTPKHLITATGQRVTLRCSPRSGDLSVYWYQQSLDQGLQFLIQYYNGEERAKGNILERFSAQQFPDLHSELNLSSLELGDSALYFCASSVATVTRDGRGDTQYFGPGTRLTVL.

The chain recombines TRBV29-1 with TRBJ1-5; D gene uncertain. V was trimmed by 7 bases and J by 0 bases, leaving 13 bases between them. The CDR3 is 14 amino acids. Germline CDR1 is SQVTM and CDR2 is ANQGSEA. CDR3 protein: CSANYGDSNQPQHF. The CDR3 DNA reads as TGCAGCGCAAATTACGGGGATAGCAATCAGCCCCAGCATTTT.

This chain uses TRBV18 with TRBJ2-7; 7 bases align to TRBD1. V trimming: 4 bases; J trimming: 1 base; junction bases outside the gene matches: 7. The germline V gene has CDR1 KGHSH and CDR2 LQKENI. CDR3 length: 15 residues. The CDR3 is CASSQRRQGSYEQYF. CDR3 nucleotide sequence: TGTGCCAGCTCACAGAGGAGACAGGGTTCCTACGAGCAGTACTTC.

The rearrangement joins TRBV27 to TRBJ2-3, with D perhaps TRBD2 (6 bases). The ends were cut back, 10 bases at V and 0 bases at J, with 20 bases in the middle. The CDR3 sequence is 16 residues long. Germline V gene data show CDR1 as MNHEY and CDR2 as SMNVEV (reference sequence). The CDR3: CATKSQEGLSTDTQYF. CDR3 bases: TGTGCCACCAAATCGCAGGAGGGCCTAAGCACAGATACGCAGTATTTT.

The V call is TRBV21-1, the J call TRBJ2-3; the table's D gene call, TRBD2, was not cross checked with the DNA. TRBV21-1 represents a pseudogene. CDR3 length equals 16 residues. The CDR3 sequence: CASSKEEGRDTDTQYF. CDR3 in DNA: TGTGCCAGCAGCAAAGAGGAGGGGCGGGACACAGATACGCAGTATTTT.